Sequencing of this T cell receptor (beta chain) was carried out in a study of blood T cell repertoires in COVID-19. In the study overall: There were acute and convalescent COVID-19 samples, and they came from the United States, Italy and Spain. T cells, B-cell-depleted T cells, or PBMCs provided the cDNA or gDNA that served as material.

CDR1 and CDR2 (germline): LGHNA, YSLEER. The CDR3 extends over 13 amino acids. V was clipped by 0 bases and J by 6 bases, with 5 bases between them. Original processing methods: Nucleated cell counts were estimated from reference gene primer amplification. The assay was immunoSEQ multiplex PCR, and TCRdb's table has in-frame clones only and misses some. V, J and clone size reflect that table, while D and trimming were determined from the DNA. The sample carries 28,000 or so clones, about four fifths recorded once. This chain uses TRBV4-3 with TRBJ2-2; D unclear. Input material: peripheral blood. The clonotype comes from a man aged 70 or older with acute or convalescent COVID-19. CDR3 region: CASSQDISGELFF. DNA of the CDR3: TGCGCCAGCAGCCAAGATATTTCCGGGGAGCTGTTTTTT.